This T cell receptor (beta chain) comes out of a study of shared clonotypes between healthy human individuals. This CDR3 region has 14 residues. Per germline, CDR1 LNHDA and CDR2 SQIVND (reference sequence). Trimming removed 3 bases from V and 4 bases from J, with 13 bases in between. Terminally differentiated effector memory CD45RA+ cells were left out of the naive CD8 fraction, which was CD45RO-negative and positively selected for CCR7. The table came from immunoSEQ multiplex PCR; TCRdb's copy has only in-frame clones and leaves some out. The sample holds about 2.1 million clones; about 92% are singletons and the top ten take around 1.7%. The study, taken as a whole, reports: The four-donor shared clonotypes exceeded non-shared clonotypes in generation probability, with non-shared ones scoring lower. Memory subsets generally showed smaller estimated richness than naive subsets did.

With regard to this clone: Its target is not known.

Sequencing was done on a sample of naive CD8+ T cells from PBMCs. The chain couples TRBV19 to TRBJ2-7; possible D gene TRBD2, 6 bases. The clonotype comes from a man aged 18-30 years in good health. Some clones in this sample may be carry-over from other donors' samples. CDR3 DNA sequence: TGTGCCAGTAGTATTGGAGGGAACCATTACGAGCAGTACTTC. Translation gives CASSIGGNHYEQYF.